The next 23 T cell receptor beta chains were all read from a single sample in a study of blood T cell repertoires in COVID-19. The method was immunoSEQ multiplex PCR; TCRdb's version includes in-frame clones alone and lacks a portion of them. This sample yields around 130,000 clones, of which 85% to 90% are seen a single time; about 2.1% belongs to the top ten. The sequencing input was peripheral blood. These receptors originate from a man between 65 and 85 years old with active COVID-19.

The chain links TRBV7-2 to TRBJ2-1; the match to TRBD2 covers 7 bases. Per germline, CDR1 SGHTA and CDR2 FQGNSA. After removal of 5 bases from V and 4 bases from J, the junction contained 8 bases not matched to a gene. There are 15 residues in the CDR3. CDR3 in DNA: TGTGCCAGCAGCCCTAGGGACTACCCGTACAATGAGCAGTTCTTC. Translation: CASSPRDYPYNEQFF.

V is TRBV4-2 and J is TRBJ2-7, with 7 bases identical to TRBD1. Germline V gene sequence: CDR1 LGHNA, CDR2 YNFKEQ. The CDR3 extends over 15 amino acids. The junction had 8 bases not matched to a gene; V was cut back by 0 bases and J by 6 bases. CDR3 sequence reads: CASSQENRDRAEQYF. The DNA for the CDR3 is TGTGCCAGCAGCCAAGAGAATCGCGACAGGGCCGAGCAGTACTTC.

The chain carries TRBV11-2 and TRBJ2-7, with a possible D match to TRBD1 (6 bases). V lost 2 bases to trimming and J lost 6 bases, with 8 bases between them. This CDR3 is 12 amino acids long. The germline gives CDR1 SGHAT, CDR2 FQNNGV. The CDR3 bases are TGTGCCAGCAGCTTATTAGGGGGCGAGCAGTACTTC. Protein sequence: CASSLLGGEQYF.

This clone was recorded once. The rearrangement uses TRBV27 and TRBJ2-1; 8 bases are a match to TRBD2. This CDR3 comprises 16 residues. The V and J ends lost 4 bases and 7 bases, in that order; junction bases with no gene match: 12. Germline values: CDR1 MNHEY, CDR2 SMNVEV (reference sequence). CDR3 region: CASSSSGSLTLNEQFF. CDR3 sequence (DNA): TGTGCCAGCAGTTCGAGCGGGAGTCTTACCTTAAATGAGCAGTTCTTC.

This chain connects TRBV28 to TRBJ1-2; D uncertain. This CDR3 contains 12 residues. The germline V and J ends were trimmed by 3 bases and 5 bases, with 7 bases remaining between them. Germline CDR1 is MDHEN and CDR2 is SYDVKM. The CDR3 loop is CASSFLQYGYTF. As DNA, the CDR3 is TGTGCCAGCAGTTTCCTCCAGTATGGCTACACCTTC.

J is TRBJ2-5 and V is TRBV19; 13 bases are shared with TRBD2. CDR1 is LNHDA and CDR2 is SQIVND in the germline V gene (reference sequence). The trim removed 4 bases at V and 5 bases at J, leaving 13 bases unmatched. This CDR3 comprises 18 residues. CDR3 protein: CASSTRRGLAGARETQYF. CDR3 sequence (DNA): TGTGCCAGTAGTACCCGCCGCGGACTAGCGGGAGCCAGGGAGACCCAGTACTTC.

The chain carries TRBV6-5 and TRBJ2-7; tentative D call: TRBD1 (6 bases). V gave up 2 bases and J gave up 0 bases, with 8 bases separating them. This CDR3 spans 14 amino acids. Germline V gives CDR1 MNHEY, CDR2 SVGAGI. The chain's CDR3 is CASSYRQVSYEQYF. Here the CDR3 DNA reads TGTGCCAGCAGTTACCGACAGGTCTCCTACGAGCAGTACTTC.

The V call is TRBV25-1, the J call TRBJ1-1, with a weak D call TRBD1 (5 bases). Germline V CDR1 and CDR2: MGHDK, SYGVNS. CDR3 length: 15 amino acids. V was shortened by 4 bases and J by 3 bases, with 15 bases between the two germline ends. In DNA form, the CDR3 reads TGTGCCAGCAGTGCTCCGACAGTTGTGGACACTGAAGCTTTCTTT. It encodes CASSAPTVVDTEAFF.

The chain couples TRBV7-3 to TRBJ2-5, with 12 bases that match TRBD2. This CDR3 contains 16 residues. The V gene end was trimmed by 3 bases and the J gene end by 4 bases; junction bases not matched to a gene: 6. Germline CDR1 and CDR2: SGHTA and FQGTGA. The CDR3 here is CASSFTSGRPGETQYF. The DNA for the CDR3 is TGTGCCAGCAGCTTCACTAGCGGGAGGCCTGGAGAGACCCAGTACTTC.

J is TRBJ1-2 and V is TRBV30; TRBD1 matches 8 bases. This CDR3 has 13 amino acids. Germline-derived CDR1 and CDR2 are GTSNPN and SVGIG (reference sequence). The J segment lost 7 bases and the V segment lost 3 bases, leaving 7 bases of the junction unmatched. The CDR3 region has the DNA TGTGCCTGGAGCCTCTGGACAGGGATTGGCTACACCTTC. Translating gives CAWSLWTGIGYTF.

In this sample, this clone turned up once. Being one base from a much bigger clone, this may be a read error. The rearrangement links TRBV7-9 to TRBJ1-4, with D possibly being TRBD1 (5 bases). The CDR3 extends over 16 amino acids. V dropped 0 bases and J dropped 3 bases, with 11 bases sitting between them. CDR1 and CDR2 (germline): SEHNR, FQNEAQ (reference sequence). The CDR3 protein is CASSLAPGPANEKLFF. In nucleotides, the CDR3 is TGTGCCAGCAGCTTAGCTCCAGGGCCGGCTAATGAAAAACTGTTTTTT.

This chain uses TRBV7-2 with TRBJ2-7, with TRBD1 as a possible D gene (5 bases). CDR3 length equals 14 residues. Looked up from germline, CDR1 is SGHTA and CDR2 is FQGNSA. The V end was cut by 7 bases, the J end by 6 bases, with 19 bases between. The CDR3 reads CASTPQGRAGEQYF. The CDR3 DNA reads TGTGCCAGCACCCCCCAGGGAAGGGCCGGCGAGCAGTACTTC.

The chain links TRBV18 to TRBJ2-4, with 13 bases matching TRBD2. The CDR3 totals 19 residues. Germline V gene sequence: CDR1 KGHSH, CDR2 LQKENI. The trim removed 3 bases at V and 3 bases at J, leaving 11 bases unmatched. The DNA for the CDR3 is TGTGCCAGCTCACCGCAACTAGCGGGAGGGCCAGCGGTCAAAAACATTCAGTACTTC. Amino acid sequence: CASSPQLAGGPAVKNIQYF.

This clone has just one count. This chain joins TRBV29-1 and TRBJ2-3; D ambiguous. The CDR3 is 14 amino acids. The V gene's germline CDR1 is SQVTM and CDR2 ANQGSEA. Trimming stripped 0 bases from V and 0 bases from J, with 7 bases between. CDR3 nucleotides: TGCAGCGTTGAAGATTTATCTAGCACAGATACGCAGTATTTT. This sequence encodes CSVEDLSSTDTQYF.

This rearrangement joins TRBV2 to TRBJ2-2, with D perhaps matching TRBD1 (6 bases). The CDR3 runs 14 residues. CDR1 is SNHLY, CDR2 FYNNEI, per germline. Trimming took off 5 bases at V and 5 bases at J, with 12 bases between the two ends. The CDR3 DNA sequence: TGTGCCAGCAGTTCCAGGGGTAATACCGGGGAGCTGTTTTTT. Translated: CASSSRGNTGELFF.

CDR3 protein: CASSSGGQNLNTEAFF. The DNA of the CDR3 is TGCGCCAGCAGCTCAGGCGGGCAGAATCTTAACACTGAAGCTTTCTTT. The chain recombines TRBV5-1 with TRBJ1-1; no reliable D call. Germline V gives CDR1 SGHRS, CDR2 YFSETQ. Between the trimmed V and J ends, which lost 3 bases and 2 bases, there was a span of 17 bases. CDR3 length: 16 amino acids.

The chain joins TRBV5-8 to TRBJ1-1; D unclear. V dropped 0 bases and J dropped 5 bases, with 14 bases sitting between them. The CDR3 runs to 15 residues. Germline CDR1 is SGHTS and CDR2 is YDEGEE. The CDR3 nucleotides are TGTGCCAGCAGCTTGGATGCGGGGTTGATGACTGAAGCTTTCTTT. Translated, it gives CASSLDAGLMTEAFF.

V usage is TRBV6-6 and J usage is TRBJ2-3; D unresolved. The CDR3 length is 14 residues. The V end was cut by 2 bases, the J end by 8 bases, with 14 bases between. Per germline, CDR1 MNHNY and CDR2 SVGAGI (reference sequence). The CDR3 spells CASSYESRSGTQYF. The CDR3 DNA follows: TGTGCCAGCAGTTACGAGTCGCGAAGTGGTACGCAGTATTTT.

The chain couples TRBV5-1 to TRBJ2-1; the D gene is possibly TRBD2 (5 bases). Trimming took off 0 bases at V and 0 bases at J, with 10 bases between the two ends. This CDR3 region has 16 residues. CDR1 is SGHRS and CDR2 is YFSETQ in the germline V gene. CDR3 amino acids: CASSLGSAGSYNEQFF. Here the CDR3 DNA reads TGCGCCAGCAGCTTGGGGTCTGCGGGCTCCTACAATGAGCAGTTCTTC.

This chain joins TRBV19 and TRBJ2-4, with D possibly matching TRBD1 (6 bases). Germline V gene sequence: CDR1 LNHDA, CDR2 SQIVND (reference sequence). The V end lost 4 bases, the J end lost 7 bases, and 11 bases lay between the germline ends. The length of the CDR3 is 13 residues. The DNA of the CDR3 is TGTGCCAGTAGTAAAACAGGGCAGAACATTCAGTACTTC. Translation: CASSKTGQNIQYF.

Written as DNA, the CDR3 is TGTGCCAGCAGCTTGACGGGAGGCCCCGACGAGCAGTTCTTC. It codes for CASSLTGGPDEQFF. The chain carries TRBV7-9 and TRBJ2-1, with 7 positions matching TRBD2. J lost 10 bases, V lost 3 bases, and 9 bases had no gene match. The CDR3 consists of 14 residues. CDR1 and CDR2 from the germline V gene are SEHNR and FQNEAQ (reference sequence).

The chain joins TRBV11-2 to TRBJ1-3, with D uncertain. This CDR3 spans 15 amino acids. The V end was cut by 1 base, the J end by 0 bases, with 7 bases between. Germline CDR1 reads SGHAT; CDR2 reads FQNNGV. The DNA for the CDR3 is TGTGCCAGCAGCTTAGCAGTTCCCTCTGGAAACACCATATATTTT. Translated, it gives CASSLAVPSGNTIYF.

The chain uses TRBV9 and TRBJ1-1; D is unclear. Trimming stripped 5 bases from V and 0 bases from J, with 5 bases between. Per the germline V gene, CDR1 is SGDLS and CDR2 is YYNGEE. The CDR3 is 12 residues long. The CDR3 spells CASRPVNTEAFF. CDR3 sequence (DNA): TGTGCCAGCAGGCCGGTGAACACTGAAGCTTTCTTT.